This TCR beta chain was observed in a study of neoadjuvant anti-PD-1 for oral cavity cancer. About the study: Before surgery, most patients got three to four biweekly 3 mg/kg nivolumab doses. Patients without progression got a fourth dose around day 43.

Trimming cost V 1 base and J 2 bases, with 10 bases left between them. This CDR3 region has 15 residues. Germline-derived CDR1 and CDR2 are MGHRA and YSYEKL. These oral cavity squamous cell carcinomas were HPV-negative and locally advanced. The method was immunoSEQ multiplex PCR; TCRdb's version includes in-frame clones alone and lacks a portion of them. Of about 17,000 clones listed, 67% are singletons. This TCR was recovered from a person between 35 and 79 years old with oral cavity squamous cell carcinoma. This sequence joins TRBV4-1 and TRBJ2-3, with D uncertain. Here the sequenced sample was PBMCs, taken before nivolumab (anti-PD-1) treatment. CDR3 region: CASSQGGISTDTQYF. The CDR3 nucleotides are TGCGCCAGCAGCCAAGGAGGAATATCCACAGATACGCAGTATTTT.